The 14 T cell receptor beta chains below come from one sample, sequenced in a study of regulatory T cells in long-lasting Graves disease (dated by TCRdb to the early 2020s). The library came from multiplex PCR. Data came from an Illumina HiSeq 4000. TCR beta libraries were built with iRepertoire HTBI primers and Arm-PCR amplification of CDR3 regions. TCRdb's own reprocessing of the public reads used fastp at Q25 and MiXCR and kept productive beta chains. Here each entry gathers all rows of one CDR3 protein and keeps the most common genes and DNA. The sample table records around 500,000 distinct CDR3 sequences; approximately 13% of these occur just once. Of the sample, 8% to 10% is held by the ten largest clones. The time point label, as the study defines it: newly diagnosed GD, antithyroid drugs for less than 3 months. For both TCR sequencing and RNA sequencing, RNA was extracted from PBMCs using TRIzol.

These records were also assigned to another study, of T cells in Graves' hyperthyroidism and ophthalmopathy.

This material consisted of peripheral blood mononuclear cells (PBMCs), taken at new diagnosis, from a patient treated with antithyroid drugs. All receptors come from a young man with Graves disease. Donor details come from another sample of the same person, matched by shared clones.

V gene TRBV3-1 combines with J gene TRBJ2-1; 7 bases fit TRBD2. Germline V lookup: CDR1 LGHDT, CDR2 YNNKEL (reference sequence). The CDR3 is 17 amino acids. The J segment lost 0 bases and the V segment lost 3 bases, leaving 8 bases of the junction unmatched. CDR3 amino acids: CASSQLLATDSYNEQFF. CDR3 nucleotides: TGTGCCAGCAGCCAGTTACTAGCGACCGACTCCTACAATGAGCAGTTCTTC.

The chain employs TRBV19 and TRBJ1-5; no firm D call. The V end was cut by 0 bases, the J end by 2 bases, with 14 bases between. CDR3 length: 17 residues. Germline values: CDR1 LNHDA, CDR2 SQIVND (reference sequence). This chain's CDR3 is CASSIDLGVLGNQPQHF. The CDR3 DNA follows: TGTGCCAGTAGTATAGATCTCGGGGTTTTGGGCAATCAGCCCCAGCATTTT.

This clonotype was picked up many times. The gene calls are TRBV6-1 and TRBJ1-1; 7 bases are a match to TRBD1. Unmatched junction bases numbered 10, after V lost 3 bases and J lost 6 bases. CDR3 size: 15 residues. The germline V gene encodes CDR1 MNHNS and CDR2 SASEGT. CDR3: CASSEGQGVESEAFF. In DNA form, the CDR3 reads TGTGCCAGCAGTGAGGGCCAGGGGGTAGAGTCTGAAGCTTTCTTT.

The rearrangement uses TRBV3-1 and TRBJ2-1, with D maybe TRBD2 (6 bases). Germline lookup yields CDR1 LGHDT and CDR2 YNNKEL (reference sequence). The CDR3 runs 18 residues. V lost 0 bases to trimming and J lost 0 bases, with 15 bases between them. The CDR3 DNA sequence: TGTGCCAGCAGCCAAGAGGTTATGGCGGGAAACTCCTACAATGAGCAGTTCTTC. Its protein is CASSQEVMAGNSYNEQFF.

This clonotype has ten or more counts. The chain has TRBV7-6 and TRBJ2-5; D unresolved. Trimming shortened V by 2 bases and J by 5 bases, and 12 bases separated the two germline ends. In germline, CDR1 is SGHVS, CDR2 FNYEAQ. The CDR3 totals 14 residues. CDR3 protein: CASSLSVGSETQYF. CDR3 sequence (DNA): TGTGCCAGCAGCTTATCGGTGGGAAGCGAGACCCAGTACTTC.

This clonotype was counted ten times or more. The chain has TRBV5-5 and TRBJ2-7, with 8 positions matching TRBD1. The V gene end was trimmed by 4 bases and the J gene end by 5 bases; junction bases not matched to a gene: 5. This CDR3 contains 13 residues. Germline loops: CDR1 SGHKS, CDR2 YYEKEE (reference sequence). The CDR3 protein is CASSPDRADEQYF. CDR3 DNA: TGTGCCAGCAGCCCGGACAGGGCCGACGAGCAGTACTTC.

The rearrangement joins TRBV19 to TRBJ1-5; TRBD1 matches 7 bases. V lost 7 bases and J lost 3; bases outside the gene matches: 6. CDR1 is LNHDA and CDR2 is SQIVND in the germline V gene (reference sequence). This CDR3 region has 14 residues. CDR3 sequence: CASKRQGPNQPQHF. The CDR3, as DNA: TGTGCCAGTAAGCGACAGGGCCCCAATCAGCCCCAGCATTTT. The whole variable domain, remainder taken from reference TRBV19 and TRBJ1-5, is DGGITQSPKYLFRKEGQNVTLSCEQNLNHDAMYWYRQDPGQGLRLIYYSQIVNDFQKGDIAEGYSVSREKKESFPLTVTSAQKNPTAFYLCASKRQGPNQPQHFGDGTRLSIL.

For this clonotype: Germline and junction disagree at one end, which may indicate a read error. CDR3 residues: CANSLKRTGEQYF. DNA of the CDR3: TGTGCCAACAGTTTAAAACGCACGGGAGAGCAGTACTTC. This sequence joins TRBV27 and TRBJ2-7, with D perhaps TRBD2 (5 bases). The CDR3 has 13 amino acids. From germline, CDR1 is MNHEY and CDR2 SMNVEV (reference sequence).

This rearrangement joins TRBV6-5 to TRBJ1-2; D gene unclear. The CDR3 has 13 residues. Germline V gives CDR1 MNHEY, CDR2 SVGAGI. V lost 0 bases and J lost 8, with 10 bases in between. The CDR3 bases are TGTGCCAGCAGTTACTCTGGCACGGCGGGCTACACCTTC. Its translation is CASSYSGTAGYTF.

A word on this clonotype: A far larger clone is off by one base, so a read error is likely. The chain uses TRBV6-4 and TRBJ2-5, with 11 positions matching TRBD2. The V gene's germline CDR1 is MRHNA and CDR2 SNTAGT. The CDR3 totals 15 residues. The J segment lost 4 bases and the V segment lost 8 bases, leaving 9 bases of the junction unmatched. CDR3 coding DNA: TGTGCCAGCTCCGAGGGGACTAGCGGCCTAGAGACCCAGTACTTC. As protein: CASSEGTSGLETQYF.

The chain is built from TRBV9 and TRBJ2-4; 9 bases line up with TRBD1. The CDR3 loop spans 15 amino acids. The V gene's germline CDR1 is SGDLS and CDR2 YYNGEE. The ends lost 3 bases at V and 7 bases at J; junction bases unmatched: 8. The CDR3 sequence is CASSDQSQGANIQYF. The CDR3 nucleotides read TGTGCCAGCAGCGACCAGTCACAGGGGGCTAACATTCAGTACTTC. The full variable domain, its missing parts supplied by reference TRBV9 and TRBJ2-4, is DSGVTQTPKHLITATGQRVTLRCSPRSGDLSVYWYQQSLDQGLQFLIQYYNGEERAKGNILERFSAQQFPDLHSELNLSSLELGDSALYFCASSDQSQGANIQYFGAGTRLSVL.

This rearrangement joins TRBV5-1 to TRBJ2-3, with D tentatively TRBD2 (6 bases). The DNA end is a closer match to TRBJ2-5, so the J assignment may be wrong. CDR3 length: 12 residues. In germline, CDR1 is SGHRS, CDR2 YFSETQ. The CDR3 sequence is CASSSGLPAQYF. CDR3 bases: TGCGCCAGCAGCTCGGGACTCCCGGCCCAGTACTTC.

The chain couples TRBV7-9 to TRBJ2-7, with D perhaps matching TRBD1 (5 bases). Germline loops: CDR1 SEHNR, CDR2 FQNEAQ (reference sequence). CDR3 length: 17 residues. Trimming removed 4 bases at V and 4 bases at J, with 23 bases between. The CDR3 DNA reads as TGTGCCAGCAGCTCGATTCCCCTCAGACAGACTTCGTACGAGCAGTACTTC. It is translated as CASSSIPLRQTSYEQYF.

This chain links TRBV20-1 with TRBJ2-1, with 8 nucleotides matching TRBD2. The CDR3 covers 13 residues. The V segment lost 5 bases and the J segment 7 bases; nucleotides outside the gene matches: 7. Germline V gives CDR1 DFQATT, CDR2 SNEGSKA (reference sequence). The CDR3 DNA follows: TGCAGTGCTCCGGGGGGGCACAGGAATGAGCAGTTCTTC. Encoded protein: CSAPGGHRNEQFF.